The T cell receptor beta chain described here comes from a study of sequential checkpoint blockade in melanoma (dated by TCRdb to about 2019). Regarding the complete study: Patients were assigned by 1:1 randomization to either first-line nivolumab followed by ipilimumab (arm A) or ipilimumab followed by nivolumab (arm B). Maintenance nivolumab came after both trial sequences. The full study reports these points: The response-prediction model combining TCR metrics and mutation burden needs validation in larger, independent patient cohorts.

The immunoSEQ Assay was used to immunosequence TCRbeta CDR3 regions from genomic DNA. Prior to high-throughput sequencing, genomic DNA was amplified by bias-controlled multiplex PCR. In the original analysis: To quantify the absolute abundance of each unique TCRbeta CDR3 region, the sequences were collapsed and filtered. Clonality was defined as 1 minus Pielou's evenness and was calculated using productive rearrangements only. Clones with significantly greater frequencies in on-treatment versus baseline samples were identified using a previously published method. TCRdb carries this immuneACCESS record with in-frame sequences only. Its versions omit some clonotypes, under half of them owing to an unresolved V gene in the studies checked, with the rest unexplained. Clone size and the V and J calls come from that table; the DNA yielded D and trimming. Here the sample has approximately 9,000 clones; roughly 73% occur a single time. The ten largest clones take up approximately 14% of the sample.

Note on this clone: Its antigen is unknown. No per-base quality is available; no much larger clone lies one base away.

The treatment or condition label on this specimen signifies: randomized to nivolumab then ipilimumab (arm A) or the reverse (arm B). Prior DNA-damaging chemotherapy had not been received by any trial patient. Live CD3+CD8+ cells negative for CD19 and CD56 were sorted from thawed PBMCs on a FACS Aria II flow cytometer. Samples came from patients with melanoma in CheckMate 064, a randomized, open-label phase II trial of sequential checkpoint blockade. Peripheral blood mononuclear cells were collected by leukapheresis, purified with Ficoll-Paque, and frozen in human serum with approximately 10% DMSO. Right after sorting, the blood CD3+CD8+ cells were verified to be >95% pure, and DNA extraction followed. The specimen was CD8+ T cells sorted from blood (inferred from file names), collected from a patient given nivolumab and ipilimumab in sequence. This clonotype was obtained from a human donor with melanoma.

The nucleotides read TGTGCCAGTCGTCTCGTGGGAACGGGAGGGCAAAATGAGCAGTTCTTC. The translation is CASRLVGTGGQNEQFF. Rearrangement joined TRBV27 to TRBJ2-1, with 8 middle bases fitting TRBD2. CDR1 MNHEY and CDR2 SMNVEV are derived from the germline V gene (reference sequence). After removal of 9 bases from V and 7 bases from J, the junction retains 17 bases not matched to a gene. Its CDR3 holds 16 amino acids, cysteine through phenylalanine. The retained sequence is limited to the CDR3, 48 bases, with the frame set at the first base.